The subject of this entry is one TCR beta chain. TCR beta chains were sequenced at survey level with immunoSEQ. Here immunoSEQ multiplex PCR was the method, and the copy in TCRdb shows in-frame clones only, minus some. The sample comprises approximately 70,000 clones, 85% to 95% of which are singletons, and roughly 4% rests with the top ten. The CDR3 is 13 amino acids. CDR1 and CDR2 from the germline V gene are SQVTM and ANQGSEA. V lost 3 bases and J lost 10, with 18 bases in between. The TCR sequence derives from a man in his forties or fifties with rheumatoid arthritis. The chain links TRBV29-1 to TRBJ1-1; a possible D gene is TRBD1 (5 bases). Sequenced: PBMCs. The CDR3 region is CSVEPQVSKAAFF. The DNA for the CDR3 is TGCAGCGTTGAGCCACAGGTATCCAAGGCAGCTTTCTTT.